This passage covers 32 T cell receptor beta chains from one sample sequenced in a study of blood T cell repertoires in COVID-19. Using immunoSEQ multiplex PCR, the repertoire was profiled, and TCRdb retains in-frame clones only, with some absent. The sample includes some 150,000 clones, roughly 87% of them seen just once. Material for sequencing was PBMCs or T cells enriched from blood (not recorded which). These receptors were collected from a human donor with acute COVID-19. The donor label of this sample is uncertain.

This chain links TRBV5-6 with TRBJ2-3; 7 bases match TRBD1. This CDR3 comprises 14 residues. Germline values: CDR1 SGHDT, CDR2 YYEEEE. V dropped 3 bases and J dropped 0; count of bases not matched to a gene: 1. Written as DNA, the CDR3 is TGTGCCAGCAGCTGGACAGGCAGCACAGATACGCAGTATTTT. Amino acids: CASSWTGSTDTQYF.

This chain links TRBV7-2 with TRBJ2-5; D perhaps matches TRBD1 (7 bases). Germline V lookup: CDR1 SGHTA, CDR2 FQGNSA. This CDR3 has 14 residues. Trimming left V 5 bases short and J 1 base short, with 11 bases between. CDR3 protein: CASSPGGGQETQYF. CDR3 nucleotides: TGTGCCAGCAGCCCAGGGGGAGGCCAAGAGACCCAGTACTTC.

This chain joins TRBV6-2 or TRBV6-3 and TRBJ2-7; D might be TRBD1 (6 bases). Trimming took off 4 bases at V and 3 bases at J, with 19 bases between the two ends. Per the germline V gene, CDR1 is MNHEY and CDR2 is SVGEGT. The CDR3 covers 16 residues. CDR3: CASSSSVAGVNYEQYF. In DNA form, the CDR3 reads TGTGCCAGCAGTTCCTCGGTGGCAGGGGTAAACTACGAGCAGTACTTC.

The gene calls are TRBV5-4 and TRBJ1-1; TRBD1 is a possible D gene (6 bases). The CDR3 totals 14 residues. The V and J ends lost 5 bases and 5 bases respectively, with 16 bases between them. Germline CDR1 and CDR2: SGHNT and YYREEE (reference sequence). The CDR3 DNA follows: TGTGCCAGCAGTACGGGGGGCAGTAGGACTGAAGCTTTCTTT. Protein product: CASSTGGSRTEAFF.

The chain uses TRBV12-2 and TRBJ2-1; TRBD1 is the table's D call and was not checked against the DNA. TRBV12-2 is classified as a pseudogene. The CDR3 covers 14 residues. This CDR3 is CASRGQGLCNEQFF. In DNA, the CDR3 is TGTGCAAGTCGCGGACAGGGTCTTTGCAATGAGCAGTTCTTC.

V gene TRBV6-4 combines with J gene TRBJ1-5; no clear D. The germline V and J ends were trimmed by 7 bases and 3 bases, with 13 bases remaining between them. CDR3 size: 14 residues. Germline assignment: CDR1 MRHNA and CDR2 SNTAGT. The CDR3 DNA reads TGTGCCAGCACCTACCTAACCTTCAATCAGCCCCAGCATTTT. Protein sequence: CASTYLTFNQPQHF.

The chain employs TRBV4-1 and TRBJ1-4, with a tentative D call TRBD1 (6 bases). Looked up from germline, CDR1 is MGHRA and CDR2 is YSYEKL. This CDR3 has 15 amino acids. V dropped 2 bases and J dropped 12 bases, with 19 bases sitting between them. CDR3 sequence: CASSQPGALIGELFF. For the CDR3, the DNA is TGCGCCAGCAGCCAACCAGGGGCGCTAATCGGGGAACTGTTTTTT.

The chain joins TRBV19 to TRBJ2-3; D is uncertain. Trimming removed 6 bases from V and 0 bases from J, with 7 bases in between. This CDR3 spans 13 amino acids. Germline V gene sequence: CDR1 LNHDA, CDR2 SQIVND (reference sequence). This chain's CDR3 is CASSGLSTDTQYF. The CDR3 region has the DNA TGTGCCAGTAGCGGGTTGAGCACAGATACGCAGTATTTT.

V is TRBV27 and J is TRBJ2-7; D remains unclear. Germline V gene sequence: CDR1 MNHEY, CDR2 SMNVEV (reference sequence). V shed 5 bases and J shed 2 bases, with 10 bases lying between them. There are 13 residues in the CDR3. CDR3 nucleotides: TGTGCCAGCAGTGCCCTTGGGCCCTACGAGCAGTACTTC. Amino acid sequence: CASSALGPYEQYF.

CDR3: CASSLKTGVGAQNTEAFF. In DNA, the CDR3 is TGTGCCAGCTCACTAAAGACAGGGGTTGGGGCACAGAACACTGAAGCTTTCTTT. The chain employs TRBV18 and TRBJ1-1; TRBD1 aligns across 8 bases. The junction had 14 bases not matched to a gene; V was cut back by 4 bases and J by 1 base. Germline V gene data show CDR1 as KGHSH and CDR2 as LQKENI. The CDR3 has 18 residues. The whole variable domain, filled in from reference TRBV18 and TRBJ1-1, reads NAGVMQNPRHLVRRRGQEARLRCSPMKGHSHVYWYRQLPEEGLKFMVYLQKENIIDESGMPKERFSAEFPKEGPSILRIQQVVRGDSAAYFCASSLKTGVGAQNTEAFFGQGTRLTVV.

V gene TRBV19 combines with J gene TRBJ2-1, with 11 bases that match TRBD2. The ends lost 5 bases at V and 4 bases at J; junction bases unmatched: 4. The V gene's germline CDR1 is LNHDA and CDR2 SQIVND (reference sequence). The CDR3 is made up of 15 amino acids. In nucleotides, the CDR3 is TGTGCCAGTAGTCGGACTAGCGGGCCTTACAATGAGCAGTTCTTC. Translated: CASSRTSGPYNEQFF.

The rearrangement uses TRBV6-5 and TRBJ2-1; D might be TRBD1 (5 bases). The V and J ends lost 6 bases and 5 bases respectively, with 11 bases between them. CDR1 MNHEY and CDR2 SVGAGI come from the germline V gene. The CDR3 loop spans 13 amino acids. In DNA form, the CDR3 reads TGTGCCAGCAGACCCGGACACCACAATGAGCAGTTCTTC. Its protein is CASRPGHHNEQFF.

This chain joins TRBV7-3 and TRBJ2-1; 15 bases fit TRBD2. The CDR3 covers 20 residues. Germline CDR1 and CDR2: SGHTA and FQGTGA. V dropped 5 bases and J dropped 8; count of bases not matched to a gene: 19. The DNA for the CDR3 is TGTGCCAGCAGCCCACGATATTCCGGGACTAGCGGGGGGCTCGGGCATGAGCAGTTCTTC. It encodes CASSPRYSGTSGGLGHEQFF.

Here the CDR3 reads CASSRGGLNEQFF. The CDR3 region has the DNA TGTGCCAGCAGTCGGGGGGGCCTCAATGAGCAGTTCTTC. The rearrangement links TRBV27 to TRBJ2-1, with 8 bases lining up with TRBD2. The CDR3 runs to 13 residues. CDR1 and CDR2 (germline): MNHEY, SMNVEV (reference sequence). The V segment lost 5 bases and the J segment 6 bases; nucleotides outside the gene matches: 3.

This chain links TRBV12-5 with TRBJ2-2; D remains unclear. Trimming cost V 0 bases and J 0 bases, with 14 bases left between them. This CDR3 contains 18 residues. Per germline, CDR1 LGHNT and CDR2 FRNRAP. The CDR3 bases are TGTGCTAGTGGTTTGGTATCTCTAGGATCGGCGAACACCGGGGAGCTGTTTTTT. Its translation: CASGLVSLGSANTGELFF.

This chain links TRBV25-1 with TRBJ2-1; D might be TRBD2 (6 bases). Trimming cost V 4 bases and J 13 bases, with 11 bases left between them. CDR1 MGHDK and CDR2 SYGVNS come from the germline V gene. CDR3 length equals 11 residues. CDR3 nucleotides: TGTGCCAGCAGTGGTATGGAGGGCCAGTTCTTC. Translated: CASSGMEGQFF. The full variable domain, its missing parts supplied by reference TRBV25-1 and TRBJ2-1, is EADIYQTPRYLVIGTGKKITLECSQTMGHDKMYWYQQDPGMELHLIHYSYGVNSTEKGDLSSESTVSRIRTEHFPLTLESARPSHTSQYLCASSGMEGQFFGPGTRLTVL.

This chain joins TRBV5-8 and TRBJ2-7, with 8 positions matching TRBD1. The CDR3 spans 13 residues. Looked up from germline, CDR1 is SGHTS and CDR2 is YDEGEE. With 7 bases clipped from V and 4 bases from J, the junction kept 7 bases outside the gene matches. In nucleotides, the CDR3 is TGTGCCAGCCCTCCCCGACAGGGGTACGAGCAGTACTTC. The encoded protein is CASPPRQGYEQYF.

The V gene is TRBV6-5, the J gene TRBJ1-6, with a tentative D call TRBD1 (5 bases). V lost 6 bases and J 5 bases, leaving 8 bases between the germline ends. The length of the CDR3 is 13 residues. In germline, CDR1 is MNHEY, CDR2 SVGAGI. In nucleotides, the CDR3 is TGTGCCAGCAGACAGGTTAATAATTCACCCCTCCACTTT. As protein: CASRQVNNSPLHF.

The gene calls are TRBV11-3 and TRBJ2-1; tentative D call: TRBD1 (6 bases). The germline V gene encodes CDR1 SGHNT and CDR2 YENEEA. This CDR3 has 14 residues. With 5 bases removed from V and 3 bases from J, the gap between germline ends came to 11 bases. The CDR3 DNA reads as TGTGCCAGCAGCCCCGGGACATACTACAATGAGCAGTTCTTC. Protein: CASSPGTYYNEQFF.

The chain combines TRBV27 with TRBJ2-1; D gene unclear. The CDR3 runs to 11 residues. Per germline, CDR1 MNHEY and CDR2 SMNVEV (reference sequence). Trimming removed 3 bases at V and 5 bases at J, with 2 bases between. CDR3 protein: CASSFNNEQFF. The CDR3, as DNA: TGTGCCAGCAGTTTTAACAATGAGCAGTTCTTC.

The chain couples TRBV7-2 to TRBJ2-7; 9 bases align to TRBD1. With V trimmed by 2 bases and J by 2 bases, 7 bases remained unmatched. The length of the CDR3 is 16 residues. Germline V gene sequence: CDR1 SGHTA, CDR2 FQGNSA. In DNA, the CDR3 is TGTGCCAGCAGCTTACCTGGACAGGGGTTTGCCTACGAGCAGTACTTC. Residues: CASSLPGQGFAYEQYF. Full variable domain (rest looked up from reference TRBV7-2 and TRBJ2-7): GAGVSQSPSNKVTEKGKDVELRCDPISGHTALYWYRQSLGQGLEFLIYFQGNSAPDKSGLPSDRFSAERTGGSVSTLTIQRTQQEDSAVYLCASSLPGQGFAYEQYFGPGTRLTVT.

This chain links TRBV7-3 with TRBJ1-2, with D perhaps matching TRBD1 (5 bases). The CDR3 is 16 residues long. V dropped 0 bases and J dropped 3 bases, with 14 bases sitting between them. Germline V lookup: CDR1 SGHTA, CDR2 FQGTGA. This CDR3 is CASSLTGRAGDYGYTF. In DNA, the CDR3 is TGTGCCAGCAGCTTAACGGGGCGCGCAGGAGACTATGGCTACACCTTC.

The rearrangement uses TRBV28 and TRBJ2-2; 8 bases match TRBD1. The germline CDR1 and CDR2 sequences are MDHEN and SYDVKM. CDR3 length: 15 residues. The V gene end was trimmed by 6 bases and the J gene end by 5 bases; junction bases not matched to a gene: 8. The CDR3 spells CASRHRQGKTGELFF. As DNA, the CDR3 is TGTGCCAGCAGACATCGACAGGGGAAGACCGGGGAGCTGTTTTTT.

This chain connects TRBV9 to TRBJ1-2; TRBD1 agrees at 9 bases. The germline V gene encodes CDR1 SGDLS and CDR2 YYNGEE. The junction had 5 bases not matched to a gene; V was cut back by 4 bases and J by 4 bases. CDR3 length: 14 amino acids. DNA for the CDR3: TGTGCCAGCAGCTCGGGACAGGGTCCCTATGGCTACACCTTC. Translation: CASSSGQGPYGYTF. Full variable domain (rest looked up from reference TRBV9 and TRBJ1-2): DSGVTQTPKHLITATGQRVTLRCSPRSGDLSVYWYQQSLDQGLQFLIQYYNGEERAKGNILERFSAQQFPDLHSELNLSSLELGDSALYFCASSSGQGPYGYTFGSGTRLTVV.

The V call is TRBV10-2, the J call TRBJ2-7; 8 bases are a match to TRBD2. Germline V gene lookup returns CDR1 WSHSY and CDR2 SAAADI. The CDR3 is made up of 13 amino acids. With 4 bases clipped from V and 6 bases from J, the junction kept 5 bases outside the gene matches. CDR3 amino acids: CASSAGGPAEQYF. DNA for the CDR3: TGCGCCAGCAGTGCGGGGGGGCCCGCCGAGCAGTACTTC.

V is TRBV5-1 and J is TRBJ2-7, with unresolved D. V shed 2 bases and J shed 6 bases, with 15 bases lying between them. This CDR3 region has 14 residues. Germline values: CDR1 SGHRS, CDR2 YFSETQ. The CDR3 nucleotides read TGCGCCAGCAGCTTCTCAAGCTCGTCTCGCGAGCAGTACTTC. Its protein is CASSFSSSSREQYF.

The V and J genes are TRBV4-1 and TRBJ2-7, with 8 bases matching TRBD1. The CDR3 runs to 14 residues. CDR1 is MGHRA and CDR2 is YSYEKL in the germline V gene. With 4 bases clipped from V and 3 bases from J, the junction kept 5 bases outside the gene matches. The CDR3 loop is CASSPPGQGYEQYF. CDR3 DNA: TGCGCCAGCAGCCCACCCGGACAGGGCTACGAGCAGTACTTC.

The chain recombines TRBV14 with TRBJ2-7, with TRBD1 matching over 7 bases. V shed 4 bases, J shed 5 bases, and the junction held 8 bases outside the gene matches. Germline V gene sequence: CDR1 SGHDN, CDR2 FVKESK. The CDR3 consists of 14 residues. DNA for the CDR3: TGTGCCAGCAGCCTGATCGGACAGGAAGACGAGCAGTACTTC. Its translation: CASSLIGQEDEQYF.

This rearrangement joins TRBV9 to TRBJ1-5, with D tentatively TRBD1 (5 bases). Trimming took 5 bases from V and 5 from J, leaving 17 bases between them. From germline, CDR1 is SGDLS and CDR2 YYNGEE. The CDR3 covers 15 residues. The CDR3 here is CASSWGEGRDQPQHF. The CDR3 nucleotides are TGTGCCAGCAGTTGGGGGGAGGGAAGGGATCAGCCCCAGCATTTT.

This chain connects TRBV4-1 to TRBJ2-7; a weak D match, TRBD1 (6 bases). Germline V gene data show CDR1 as MGHRA and CDR2 as YSYEKL. The CDR3 contains 16 residues. V lost 0 bases and J 6 bases, leaving 18 bases between the germline ends. CDR3 residues: CASSQDSVGALAEQYF. For the CDR3, the DNA is TGCGCCAGCAGCCAAGATAGTGTGGGGGCCCTCGCCGAGCAGTACTTC.

The V gene is TRBV5-1, the J gene TRBJ2-3; TRBD2 aligns across 7 bases. The germline CDR1 and CDR2 sequences are SGHRS and YFSETQ. J gave up 0 bases and V 3 bases, and 13 bases lay outside the gene matches. This CDR3 spans 18 amino acids. The CDR3 loop is CASSSAYNLAVSTDTQYF. Written as DNA, the CDR3 is TGCGCCAGCAGCTCCGCCTACAACCTAGCGGTTAGCACAGATACGCAGTATTTT.

The V gene is TRBV24-1, the J gene TRBJ2-1; D is undetermined. Deletions cut 1 base from V and 8 bases from J, with 8 bases between. The CDR3 loop spans 13 amino acids. Germline values: CDR1 KGHDR, CDR2 SFDVKD. CDR3 residues: CATSDLASHEQFF. CDR3 DNA: TGTGCCACCAGTGATTTAGCGAGCCATGAGCAGTTCTTC.